Given below is one T cell receptor beta chain in context. Its cognate antigen is unknown. The V gene lost 0 bases and the J gene lost 4 bases, with 15 bases spanning the gap. Germline V gives CDR1 LGHNA, CDR2 YSLEER. The CDR3 sequence is 16 residues long. The data were taken from a study of identifying expanded T cells in peripheral blood. Some clones are missing from TCRdb's copy, which holds only in-frame ones; the method was immunoSEQ multiplex PCR. The profile shows tens of thousands of clones, approximately 84% of them singletons. Points from the study as a whole: Over about two and four weeks, about 15 and 19 clones changed, versus 1.2 between replicates.

Healthy donors had no documented immune events, such as infections, while sampled. The chain recombines TRBV4-3 with TRBJ1-2; D call uncertain. The sequence came from a person aged 18 to 75 in good health. Sequences were obtained from blood. The CDR3 DNA reads TGCGCCAGCAGCCAAGATCGGGAGGGCCCCTTCTATGGCTACACCTTC. Protein sequence: CASSQDREGPFYGYTF.